This T cell receptor (beta chain) was sequenced during a study of T cell clones after liver transplantation. CDR3 length: 12 amino acids. Germline CDR1 SEHNR, CDR2 FQNEAQ (reference sequence). V lost 3 bases to trimming and J lost 13 bases, with 13 bases between them. Sequencing used immunoSEQ multiplex PCR; TCRdb keeps in-frame clones, though not all of them. The table shows approximately 51,000 clones, with approximately 71% occurring only once. The sequenced sample was CD4+ T cells from blood, obtained more than 52 months after liver transplant. The sequence was collected from a human patient who received a liver transplant. Some T cells may originate from the graft donor. This chain joins TRBV7-9 and TRBJ2-1, with D tentatively TRBD2 (7 bases). CDR3 DNA sequence: TGTGCCAGCAGCTTCCCCTCGGGGGGCCAGTTCTTC. This encodes CASSFPSGGQFF.